Reported below is one T cell receptor (beta chain). The entry originates in a study of cytomegalovirus exposure and HLA in healthy donors. Study-level background: Per a later analysis, the approximately 700 first-cohort and 120 validation repertoires shared one platform.

The CDR3 covers 13 residues. V was cut by 1 base and J by 8 bases, with 11 bases left in between. Germline V CDR1 and CDR2: SGHDN, FVKESK. Generated by immunoSEQ multiplex PCR, the TCRdb table keeps only in-frame clones and is missing some. The repertoire has about 130,000 clones, over 85% of them found once; the top ten carry approximately 3.3%. Sequenced: PBMCs. This receptor was taken from a man between 25 and 39 years old in good health and CMV-seronegative. The chain links TRBV14 to TRBJ1-2; D gene unclear. The CDR3 DNA follows: TGTGCCAGCAGCCAAGGGGCCCCGGGGGGCTACACCTTC. It specifies CASSQGAPGGYTF.